Sequencing of this TCR beta chain was carried out in a study of vaccination effects on CD4 cells after COVID-19. The overall study: Some 2.2 million PBMC per well received approximately 10 IU/ml IL-2 and 8 to 10 ug/ml peptides in culture.

Points from the study as a whole: Long after vaccination, the clones induced by infection and by vaccine shrank markedly in size.

Worth noting for this clone: The antigen remains unidentified.

A 10-day culture period preceded the isolation of CD4+ T cells. As their vaccination, participants received two doses of either BNT162b2 or mRNA-1273. The V gene's germline CDR1 is SGHTA and CDR2 FQGNSA. The CDR3 is 15 residues long. V was pared by 4 bases and J by 5 bases, with 10 bases of the junction left unmatched. Profiling relied on immunoSEQ multiplex PCR, and the TCRdb table lists in-frame clones only, not all of them. The sample shows approximately 66,000 clones, approximately 79% of them seen only once. The sample consisted of CD4+ T cells from PBMCs cultured without peptide, taken after COVID-19 vaccination. This sequence originates from a human donor who received a COVID-19 vaccine. This chain links TRBV7-2 with TRBJ2-5; 7 bases are a match to TRBD1. The CDR3 DNA sequence: TGTGCCAGCAGCTCCGACAGGGATGTAGGGGAGACCCAGTACTTC. The encoded protein is CASSSDRDVGETQYF. Using reference TRBV7-2 and TRBJ2-5 for the parts outside the CDR3, the full variable domain is GAGVSQSPSNKVTEKGKDVELRCDPISGHTALYWYRQSLGQGLEFLIYFQGNSAPDKSGLPSDRFSAERTGGSVSTLTIQRTQQEDSAVYLCASSSDRDVGETQYFGPGTRLLVL.